The sequence of this T cell receptor (beta chain) was determined in a study of PD-1 blockade in classical Hodgkin lymphoma. For the study at large: Nivolumab dosing for patients was 3 mg/kg, administered intravenously every 2 weeks.

The time point here: cycle 4 day 1 (C4D1), after six to seven weeks of nivolumab. Relapses following autologous stem cell transplantation were seen in all patients, with brentuximab vedotin exposure varying. CDR1 is MNHNY, CDR2 SVGAGI, per germline (reference sequence). There are 16 residues in the CDR3. The V segment lost 0 bases and the J segment 2 bases; nucleotides outside the gene matches: 5. This table comes from immunoSEQ multiplex PCR, and its TCRdb copy is limited to in-frame clones, with some not included. The data hold 31,000 or so clones, with approximately 68% observed a single time. V gene TRBV6-6 combines with J gene TRBJ2-3, with TRBD1 identical over 7 bases. The sample here was peripheral blood mononuclear cells (PBMCs), taken before the fourth cycle of nivolumab. The sequence was collected from a human donor with classical Hodgkin lymphoma. The CDR3 coding sequence is TGTGCCAGCAGTTACTCGGGGACAGCCCCCACAGATACGCAGTATTTT. Encoded protein: CASSYSGTAPTDTQYF.